This T cell receptor beta chain was recovered during a study of breast tumors, draining lymph nodes, adjacent tissues. This CDR3 is built from 13 residues. Germline lookup yields CDR1 PRHDT and CDR2 FYEKMQ (reference sequence). TCRdb reprocessed the multiplex PCR reads via MiXCR and lists one record per CDR3 protein. The sample includes about 170,000 distinct CDR3 sequences, about 34% of them seen just once. This clonotype was recorded only once. Its antigen remains unknown. Sequence at one end of the junction differs from germline and may be a read error. Samples came from axillary lymph nodes draining the breast cancer. General study results and limits: Tumor T cell lymph node origin was a supported hypothesis, not proven. Compared with lymph nodes, tumors were less diverse; compared with nontumor tissue, more. Most tumor T cells seemingly derive from lymph node, then expand in tumor.

The chain couples TRBV13 to TRBJ2-7; D perhaps matches TRBD2 (5 bases). Sequencing input: axillary lymph node tissue. The sequence came from a female donor with breast cancer. Some clones in this sample may be carry-over from other donors' samples. This chain's CDR3 is CASSLQSSPERYF. The CDR3 DNA reads as TGTGCCAGCAGCTTACAATCTAGCCCCGAGCGGTACTTC.